Sequencing of this T cell receptor beta chain was carried out in a study of blood T cell repertoires in COVID-19. Trimming took 6 bases from V and 4 from J; bases not matched to a gene: 6. Per germline, CDR1 MNHEY and CDR2 SVGAGI. The CDR3 has 14 residues. Clones were read by immunoSEQ multiplex PCR, and TCRdb kept only the in-frame ones, dropping some. The table has around 98,000 clones, approximately 79% seen once. Sequenced sample: peripheral blood. The chain is built from TRBV6-5 and TRBJ1-3; 7 bases line up with TRBD1. The sequence derives from a man between 65 and 85 years old with active or convalescent COVID-19. The CDR3 here is CASSYDRAGNTIYF. CDR3 bases: TGTGCCAGCAGCTACGACAGGGCGGGAAACACCATATATTTT.